The 10 T cell receptor beta chains reported below all come from one sample, sequenced in a study of blood T cell repertoires in COVID-19. Clones were read by immunoSEQ multiplex PCR, and TCRdb kept only the in-frame ones, dropping some. The sample contains some 180,000 clones, 90% of which appear only once. Specimen: peripheral blood. Source of these receptors: a man aged 45-60 years with acute or convalescent COVID-19.

This chain connects TRBV10-1 to TRBJ1-1; TRBD1 agrees at 7 bases. The ends lost 4 bases at V and 0 bases at J; junction bases unmatched: 2. The germline V gene encodes CDR1 WNHNN and CDR2 SYGVQD (reference sequence). This CDR3 is built from 14 residues. The CDR3 bases are TGCGCCAGCAGTGGGGACAGCGTGAACACTGAAGCTTTCTTT. This codes for CASSGDSVNTEAFF.

This chain links TRBV4-1 with TRBJ1-5; 9 bases map to TRBD1. The CDR3 has 19 amino acids. CDR1 and CDR2 from the germline V gene are MGHRA and YSYEKL. With 4 bases clipped from V and 4 bases from J, the junction kept 17 bases outside the gene matches. The CDR3 spells CASSLTWGQGRRENQPQHF. CDR3 DNA sequence: TGCGCCAGCAGCCTTACGTGGGGACAGGGTAGGAGGGAGAATCAGCCCCAGCATTTT.

V usage is TRBV6-5 and J usage is TRBJ1-1; 7 bases are a match to TRBD1. With 10 bases clipped from V and 3 bases from J, the junction kept 11 bases outside the gene matches. CDR1 and CDR2 from the germline V gene are MNHEY and SVGAGI. The CDR3 is made up of 14 amino acids. CDR3 in amino acids: CAIPSDRSYTEAFF. The CDR3 DNA sequence: TGTGCCATCCCCTCGGACAGGTCCTACACTGAAGCTTTCTTT.

This chain joins TRBV3-1 (or the pseudogene TRBV3-2) and TRBJ2-1; 8 nucleotides line up with TRBD2. Losses at the gene ends were 5 bases for V and 7 bases for J; bases not matched to a gene: 13. Germline CDR1 reads LGHDT; CDR2 reads YNNKEL (reference sequence). This CDR3 spans 16 amino acids. CDR3 DNA: TGTGCCAGCAGCTCCAGGTCGGGGGGGAATTTAAATGAGCAGTTCTTC. It translates to CASSSRSGGNLNEQFF.

The chain employs TRBV29-1 and TRBJ2-7; 9 bases line up with TRBD1. The CDR3 runs to 14 residues. The V gene's germline CDR1 is SQVTM and CDR2 ANQGSEA. V lost 6 bases and J lost 2; bases outside the gene matches: 8. The CDR3 DNA reads as TGCAGCGTAGGGGACAGGGAGTACCCCTACGAGCAGTACTTC. As protein: CSVGDREYPYEQYF.

The chain uses TRBV7-9 and TRBJ1-1; D gene uncertain. Deletions cut 2 bases from V and 6 bases from J, with 13 bases between. The CDR3 loop spans 14 amino acids. Germline CDR1 SEHNR, CDR2 FQNEAQ (reference sequence). The DNA for the CDR3 is TGTGCCAGCAGCTTAAACGGAGCTTCAGCTGAAGCTTTCTTT. This sequence encodes CASSLNGASAEAFF.

The CDR3 DNA reads as TGCGCCAGCTCGGGAAGCCTAGTCGGCACCGGGGAGCTGTTTTTT. Translating it yields CASSGSLVGTGELFF. This chain joins TRBV5-1 and TRBJ2-2; possible D gene TRBD2, 5 bases. The germline V gene encodes CDR1 SGHRS and CDR2 YFSETQ. The CDR3 totals 15 residues. The V gene lost 7 bases and the J gene lost 4 bases, with 17 bases spanning the gap.

This chain uses TRBV7-6 with TRBJ1-2; D is uncertain. Deletions cut 5 bases from V and 3 bases from J, with 10 bases between. Germline V lookup: CDR1 SGHVS, CDR2 FNYEAQ. The CDR3 has 13 amino acids. The CDR3 DNA reads as TGTGCCAGCAGCGTCGGGAGTGACTATGGCTACACCTTC. Translated: CASSVGSDYGYTF.

The V call is TRBV28, the J call TRBJ1-2, with 7 bases aligning to TRBD1. This CDR3 spans 15 amino acids. J gave up 7 bases and V 4 bases, and 12 bases lay outside the gene matches. CDR1 MDHEN and CDR2 SYDVKM come from the germline V gene. CDR3 sequence reads: CASSSGDSTVTGYTF. The CDR3 nucleotides are TGTGCCAGCAGTTCTGGGGACAGTACCGTTACTGGCTACACCTTC.

V and J are TRBV5-1 and TRBJ2-3; 7 bases fit TRBD1. Germline assignment: CDR1 SGHRS and CDR2 YFSETQ. The CDR3 has 15 amino acids. The V gene end was trimmed by 4 bases and the J gene end by 2 bases; junction bases not matched to a gene: 7. The chain's CDR3 is CASSPYRGNTDTQYF. The CDR3 DNA is TGCGCCAGCAGCCCGTACAGGGGAAACACAGATACGCAGTATTTT. The complete variable domain, with remaining parts taken from reference TRBV5-1 and TRBJ2-3, reads KAGVTQTPRYLIKTRGQQVTLSCSPISGHRSVSWYQQTPGQGLQFLFEYFSETQRNKGNFPGRFSGRQFSNSRSEMNVSTLELGDSALYLCASSPYRGNTDTQYFGPGTRLTVL.